This T cell receptor (beta chain) was obtained from a study of T cell repertoires in cytomegalovirus infection. Study as a whole: Through public TCR beta signatures, both CMV infection and matching HLA type were indicated.

TCRdb reprocessed the reads via MiXCR and lists one record per CDR3 protein. The sample includes fewer than 550,000 distinct CDR3 sequences, approximately 15% seen only once; the top ten take roughly 25%. Broader study findings: Identification of carriers of CMV plus the relevant HLA was achieved through cumulative public TCR beta family frequency. CMV-specific HLA-C-restricted TCR beta clonotypes dominated the ex vivo response.

At least ten counts were recorded for this clonotype. Its target is not known. Sequencing was carried out using CD8+ T cells from PBMCs. The TCR comes from a human donor in good health (CMV status not recorded). Some clones in this sample may be carry-over from other donors' samples.

CDR3 nucleotide sequence: TGTGCCAGCAGCCGACTCAACACCGGGGAGCTGTTTTTT. Translated: CASSRLNTGELFF. The chain couples TRBV7-6 to TRBJ2-2; D remains ambiguous. The V end was cut by 5 bases, the J end by 2 bases, with 6 bases between. Per germline, CDR1 SGHVS and CDR2 FNYEAQ. This CDR3 comprises 13 residues.